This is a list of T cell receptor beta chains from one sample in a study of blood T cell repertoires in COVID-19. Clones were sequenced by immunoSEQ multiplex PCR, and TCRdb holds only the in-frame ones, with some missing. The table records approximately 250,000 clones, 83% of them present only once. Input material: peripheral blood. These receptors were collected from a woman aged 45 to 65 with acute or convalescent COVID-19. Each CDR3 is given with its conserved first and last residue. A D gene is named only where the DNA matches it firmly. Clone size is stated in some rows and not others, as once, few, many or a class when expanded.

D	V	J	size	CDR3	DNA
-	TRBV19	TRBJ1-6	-	CASSTMDRSNSPLHF	TGTGCCAGTAGTACTATGGACAGATCTAATTCACCCCTCCACTTT
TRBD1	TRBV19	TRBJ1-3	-	CASSIDRASGNTIYF	TGTGCCAGTAGTATCGACAGGGCCTCTGGAAACACCATATATTTT
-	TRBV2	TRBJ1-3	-	CASSASGPRGGNTIYF	TGTGCCAGCAGTGCCTCAGGGCCCCGAGGCGGAAACACCATATATTTT
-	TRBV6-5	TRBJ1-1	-	CASTNQDGKNTEAFF	TGTGCCAGCACCAACCAGGACGGGAAGAACACTGAAGCTTTCTTT
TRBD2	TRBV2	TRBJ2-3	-	CASSATSGVYTDTQYF	TGTGCCAGCAGTGCGACTAGCGGGGTGTACACAGATACGCAGTATTTT
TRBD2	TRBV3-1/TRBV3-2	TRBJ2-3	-	CASSQRDPAGDTDTQYF	TGTGCCAGCAGCCAACGGGATCCAGCGGGAGACACAGATACGCAGTATTTT
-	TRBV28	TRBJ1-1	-	CASSLVGATEAFF	TGTGCCAGCAGTTTGGTGGGCGCCACTGAAGCTTTCTTT
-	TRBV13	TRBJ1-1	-	CASNLMAENTEAFF	TGTGCCAGCAACCTTATGGCGGAGAACACTGAAGCTTTCTTT
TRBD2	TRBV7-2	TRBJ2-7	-	CASSQRVGGAGEQYF	TGTGCCAGCAGCCAGCGGGTCGGGGGGGCTGGCGAGCAGTACTTC
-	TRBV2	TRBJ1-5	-	CASSVYSNQPQHF	TGTGCCAGCAGTGTGTATAGCAATCAGCCCCAGCATTTT
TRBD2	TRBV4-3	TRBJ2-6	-	CASSRFSAGGSNLSPGANVLTF	TGCGCCAGCAGCCGTTTCTCAGCGGGGGGGTCTAATTTATCTCCTGGGGCCAACGTCCTGACTTTC
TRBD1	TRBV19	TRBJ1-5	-	CASRITDRANQPQHF	TGTGCCAGTAGGATCACAGACAGGGCCAATCAGCCCCAGCATTTT
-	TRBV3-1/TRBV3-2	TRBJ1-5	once	CASSQDAGQQPQHF	TGTGCCAGCAGCCAAGATGCGGGGCAACAGCCCCAGCATTTT
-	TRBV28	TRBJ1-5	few	CASTPIGGMSNQPQHF	TGTGCCAGCACCCCAATCGGAGGGATGAGCAATCAGCCCCAGCATTTT
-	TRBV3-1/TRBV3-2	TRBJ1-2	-	CASSLTSGGLYGYTF	TGTGCCAGCAGCCTAACGTCCGGGGGGCTTTATGGCTACACCTTC
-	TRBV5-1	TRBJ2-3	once	CASSLDGTPSSTDTQYF	TGCGCCAGCAGCTTGGACGGGACTCCGTCTAGCACAGATACGCAGTATTTT
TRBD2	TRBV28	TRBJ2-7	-	CASSSLLAGISYEQYF	TGTGCCAGCAGTTCACTACTAGCGGGAATCTCCTACGAGCAGTACTTC
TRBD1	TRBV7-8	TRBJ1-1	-	CASSIQKGGTAFF	TGTGCCAGCAGCATACAAAAAGGGGGCACGGCTTTCTTT
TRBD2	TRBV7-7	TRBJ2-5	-	CASSLGLAGVGETQYF	TGTGCCAGCAGCTTGGGACTAGCGGGAGTCGGGGAGACCCAGTACTTC
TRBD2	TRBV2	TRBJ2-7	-	CASSDELAGDLLLYF	TGTGCCAGCAGTGATGAACTAGCGGGAGACTTGCTACTGTACTTC
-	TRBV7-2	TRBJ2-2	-	CASSGATVGELFF	TGTGCCAGCAGCGGGGCCACAGTAGGGGAGCTGTTTTTT
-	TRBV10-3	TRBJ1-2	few	CAISGQSFGYTF	TGTGCCATCAGCGGACAATCCTTTGGCTACACCTTC
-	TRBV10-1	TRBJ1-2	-	CASRERYGYTF	TGCGCCAGCAGGGAGCGCTATGGCTACACCTTC
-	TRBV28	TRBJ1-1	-	CAAFPSGLTEAFF	TGTGCCGCCTTCCCCTCCGGGTTGACTGAAGCTTTCTTT
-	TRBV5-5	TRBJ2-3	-	CASSLAGWRASTDTQYF	TGTGCCAGCAGCTTGGCGGGGTGGCGGGCTAGCACAGATACGCAGTATTTT
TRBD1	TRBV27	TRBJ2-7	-	CASRSHRDSYYEQYF	TGTGCCAGCAGATCTCACCGGGACAGTTACTACGAGCAGTACTTC
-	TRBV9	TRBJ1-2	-	CASSLRQEANYGYTF	TGTGCCAGCAGCCTCCGACAGGAAGCTAACTATGGCTACACCTTC
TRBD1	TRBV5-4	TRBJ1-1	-	CASSPGGEGTEAFF	TGTGCCAGCAGCCCAGGGGGCGAGGGCACTGAAGCTTTCTTT
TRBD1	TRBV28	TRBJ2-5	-	CASSRDRGGSRETQYF	TGTGCCAGCAGTCGGGACAGGGGCGGTTCAAGAGAGACCCAGTACTTC
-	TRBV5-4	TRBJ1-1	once	CASTFTGGNTEAFF	TGTGCCAGCACCTTTACGGGGGGGAACACTGAAGCTTTCTTT
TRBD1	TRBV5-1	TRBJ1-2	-	CASSSRTGEGGYTF	TGCGCCAGCAGCTCTCGGACAGGGGAAGGTGGCTACACCTTC
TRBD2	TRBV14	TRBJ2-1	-	CASSQTLAGAGYNEQFF	TGTGCCAGCAGCCAAACCCTAGCGGGAGCGGGGTACAATGAGCAGTTCTTC
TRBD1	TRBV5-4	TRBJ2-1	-	CASSYPGQGVNEQFF	TGTGCCAGCAGCTACCCGGGACAGGGCGTCAATGAGCAGTTCTTC
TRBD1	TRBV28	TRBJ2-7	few	CASSLEDREGEQYF	TGTGCCAGCAGTTTAGAGGACAGGGAAGGTGAGCAGTACTTC
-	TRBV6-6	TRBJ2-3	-	CASSYSASPDTQYF	TGTGCCAGCAGTTACTCTGCTAGCCCAGATACGCAGTATTTT
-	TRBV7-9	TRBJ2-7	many	CASSFGWADRSYEQYF	TGTGCCAGCAGCTTCGGTTGGGCCGACCGGTCCTACGAGCAGTACTTC
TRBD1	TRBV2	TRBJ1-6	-	CASKQGVHSPLHF	TGTGCCAGCAAGCAGGGGGTCCACTCACCCCTCCACTTT
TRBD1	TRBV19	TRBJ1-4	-	CASRTLGTDEKLFF	TGTGCCAGTAGGACTCTCGGGACAGATGAAAAACTGTTTTTT
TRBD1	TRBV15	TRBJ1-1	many	CATSRGRQGDSMNTEAFF	TGTGCCACCAGCAGAGGACGACAGGGAGATTCCATGAACACTGAAGCTTTCTTT
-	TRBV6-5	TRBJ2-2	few	CASKRGIINTGELFF	TGTGCCAGCAAACGGGGGATTATTAACACCGGGGAGCTGTTTTTT
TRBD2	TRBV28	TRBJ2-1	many	CASSLTAGGTEQFF	TGTGCCAGCAGTCTGACAGCGGGAGGGACTGAGCAGTTCTTC
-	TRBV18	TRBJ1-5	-	CASSPGVRVDQPQHF	TGTGCCAGCTCACCAGGAGTGAGGGTGGATCAGCCCCAGCATTTT
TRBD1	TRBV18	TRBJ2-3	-	CASSTDRGDTQYF	TGTGCCAGCTCAACGGACAGGGGCGATACGCAGTATTTT
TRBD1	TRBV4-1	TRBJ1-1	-	CASSQATGLNTEAFF	TGCGCCAGCAGCCAAGCGACAGGGCTGAACACTGAAGCTTTCTTT
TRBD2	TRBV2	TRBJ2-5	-	CASSGYSGRGETQYF	TGTGCCAGCAGTGGTTATAGCGGGAGGGGAGAGACCCAGTACTTC
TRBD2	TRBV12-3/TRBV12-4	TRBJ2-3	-	CAILGLNTDTQYF	TGTGCCATCCTGGGACTAAACACAGATACGCAGTATTTT
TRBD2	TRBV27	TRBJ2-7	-	CASSPHGLAEPLFQHSYEQYF	TGTGCCAGCAGTCCCCACGGACTAGCGGAGCCCCTATTTCAACACTCCTACGAGCAGTACTTC
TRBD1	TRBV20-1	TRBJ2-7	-	CSASPRTGPVEQYF	TGCAGTGCTAGTCCCCGGACAGGCCCCGTGGAGCAGTACTTC
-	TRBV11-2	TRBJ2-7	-	CASSISGQQYEQYF	TGTGCCAGCAGCATATCCGGACAGCAATACGAGCAGTACTTC
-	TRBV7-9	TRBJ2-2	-	CASSLGPNANTGELFF	TGTGCCAGCAGCTTAGGTCCTAACGCGAACACCGGGGAGCTGTTTTTT
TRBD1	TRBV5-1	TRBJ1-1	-	CASSPQGQDLGNAFF	TGCGCCAGCAGCCCGCAGGGACAGGACCTCGGTAATGCTTTCTTT
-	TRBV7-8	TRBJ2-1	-	CASSLAGRAVREQFF	TGTGCCAGCAGCTTAGCGGGCAGGGCGGTACGTGAGCAGTTCTTC
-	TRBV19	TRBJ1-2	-	CASTEPRTGANYGYTF	TGTGCCAGTACCGAACCGAGGACGGGAGCTAACTATGGCTACACCTTC
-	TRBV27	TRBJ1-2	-	CASSRTRNYGYTF	TGTGCCAGCAGCAGAACAAGAAACTATGGCTACACCTTC
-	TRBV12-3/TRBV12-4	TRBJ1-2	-	CASTQGSRGYTF	TGTGCCAGCACTCAGGGTTCCCGTGGCTACACCTTC
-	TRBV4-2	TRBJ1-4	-	CASRRKGAGATNEKLFF	TGTGCCAGCCGAAGAAAAGGGGCAGGGGCAACTAATGAAAAACTGTTTTTT
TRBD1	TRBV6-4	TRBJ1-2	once	CASRPSGTGDGYTF	TGTGCCAGCAGACCATCCGGGACAGGGGATGGCTACACCTTC
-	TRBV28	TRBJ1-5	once	CASSLRLNRDQPQHF	TGTGCCAGCAGTTTGCGATTGAACAGAGATCAGCCCCAGCATTTT
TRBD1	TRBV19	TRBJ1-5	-	CASSGTGRRQPQHF	TGTGCCAGTAGTGGGACAGGGAGGCGTCAGCCCCAGCATTTT
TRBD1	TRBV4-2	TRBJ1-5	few	CASSQEGQGADNQPQHF	TGTGCCAGCAGCCAAGAGGGACAGGGAGCGGACAATCAGCCCCAGCATTTT